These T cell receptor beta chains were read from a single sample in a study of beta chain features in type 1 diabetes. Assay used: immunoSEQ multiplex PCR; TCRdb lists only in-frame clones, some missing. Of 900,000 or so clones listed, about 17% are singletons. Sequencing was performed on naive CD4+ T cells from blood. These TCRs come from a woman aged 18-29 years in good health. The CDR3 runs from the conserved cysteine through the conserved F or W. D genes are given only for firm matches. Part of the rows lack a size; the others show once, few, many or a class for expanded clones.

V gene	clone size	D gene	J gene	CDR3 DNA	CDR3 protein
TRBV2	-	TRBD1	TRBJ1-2	TGTGCCAGCCGACTTATTAGGGGGCTGGAGGGCTACACCTTC	CASRLIRGLEGYTF
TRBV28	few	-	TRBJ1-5	TGTGCCAGCAGCGAGGGGGGGACGCCCCAGCATTTT	CASSEGGTPQHF
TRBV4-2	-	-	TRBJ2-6	TGTGCCAGCAGCCGACCGGAGGGGGCCAACGTCCTGACTTTC	CASSRPEGANVLTF
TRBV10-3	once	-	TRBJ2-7	TGTGCCAGCAGTTACTCGTCACTAAGCTCCTACGAGCAGTACTTC	CASSYSSLSSYEQYF
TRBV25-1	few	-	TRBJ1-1	TGTGCCAGCAGTGAATACACGACAACTGACACTGAAGCTTTCTTT	CASSEYTTTDTEAFF
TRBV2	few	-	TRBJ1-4	TGTGCCAGCAGCAGGGAAAGGGATGAAAAACTGTTTTTT	CASSRERDEKLFF
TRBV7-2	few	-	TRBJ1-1	TGTGCCAGCAGCTTAGACGGAGGGGTGCCCACTGAAGCTTTCTTT	CASSLDGGVPTEAFF
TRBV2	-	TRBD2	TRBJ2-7	TGTGCCAGCAGTGTGGCTAGCGGCCCCCGAGGGCAGTACTTC	CASSVASGPRGQYF
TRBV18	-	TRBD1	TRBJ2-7	TGTGCCAGCTCACCCGCGACAGGGGCCGAGCAGTACTTC	CASSPATGAEQYF
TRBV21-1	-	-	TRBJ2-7	TGTGCCAGCAGCAAAGAGAAGAACCACTCAACCAACGAGCAGTACTTC	CASSKEKNHSTNEQYF
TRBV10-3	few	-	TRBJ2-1	TGTGCCATCAGTGTTTACGGAGACAATGAGCAGTTCTTC	CAISVYGDNEQFF
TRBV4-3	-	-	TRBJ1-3	TGCGCCAGCAGCCAAGACCTGACTTTGAGCTCTGGAAACACCATATATTTT	CASSQDLTLSSGNTIYF
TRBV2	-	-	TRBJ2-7	TGTGCCAGCAGAAAGATACTGTACGAGCAGTACTTC	CASRKILYEQYF
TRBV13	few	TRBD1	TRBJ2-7	TGTGCCAGCAGCCGGAGCCGACAGGGGGGCGCCTACGAGCAGTACTTC	CASSRSRQGGAYEQYF
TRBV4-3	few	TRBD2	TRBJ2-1	TGCGCCAGCAGCCGGACTAGCGGGAGCTATGAGCAGTTCTTC	CASSRTSGSYEQFF
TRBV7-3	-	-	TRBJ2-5	TGTGCCAGCAGCCAGGACGGACGAGCCCAGTACTTC	CASSQDGRAQYF
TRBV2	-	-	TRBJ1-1	TGTGCCAGCAGTGGGTGGGCAGGAGACACTGAAGCTTTCTTT	CASSGWAGDTEAFF
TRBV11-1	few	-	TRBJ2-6	TGTGCCAGCAGCTTGGGCGGTAGTGGGGCCAACGTCCTGACTTTC	CASSLGGSGANVLTF
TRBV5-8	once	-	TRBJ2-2	TGTGCCAGCAGCACTGGGGGGATCTGGACCTCCGGGGAGCTGTTTTTT	CASSTGGIWTSGELFF
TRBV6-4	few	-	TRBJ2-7	TGTGCCAGCAGTGGGTGGCTTAACTCCTACGAGCAGTACTTC	CASSGWLNSYEQYF
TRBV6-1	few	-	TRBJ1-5	TGTGCCAGCAGTGGGAATCAGCCCCAGCATTTT	CASSGNQPQHF
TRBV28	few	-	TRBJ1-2	TGTGCCAGCGCAATAAGGGCGGTAGCTAACTATGGCTACACCTTC	CASAIRAVANYGYTF
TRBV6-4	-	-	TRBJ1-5	TGTGCCAGCAGTGACGTCGATGGCGTCCCCTATCAGCCCCAGCATTTT	CASSDVDGVPYQPQHF
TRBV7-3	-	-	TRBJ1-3	TGTGCCAGCAGCTTAGGGGGTTCGGCTGGAAACACCATATATTTT	CASSLGGSAGNTIYF
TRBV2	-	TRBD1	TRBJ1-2	TGTGCCAGCAGCCCACAGGGGGACTATGGCTACACCTTC	CASSPQGDYGYTF
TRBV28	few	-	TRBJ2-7	TGTGCCAGCAGTTTTTTGTTCCGGAGGGGGCAGTCCTCCTACGAGCAGTACTTC	CASSFLFRRGQSSYEQYF
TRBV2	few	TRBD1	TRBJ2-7	TGTGCCAGCAGTCGGACAGGGGGCTACGAGCAGTACTTC	CASSRTGGYEQYF
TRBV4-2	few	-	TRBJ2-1	TGTGCCAGCAGCCAAGCAAGCGGAGGGAGACTCGAGCAGTTCTTC	CASSQASGGRLEQFF
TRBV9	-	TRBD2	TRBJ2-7	TGTGCCAGCAGCGGAGCCTCGGGACTAGCGGGAGGTGAGCAGTACTTC	CASSGASGLAGGEQYF
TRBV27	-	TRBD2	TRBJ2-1	TGTGCCAGCAGTTCCGTGCGAGATAGCGGGAGAGGGAATGAGCAGTTCTTC	CASSSVRDSGRGNEQFF
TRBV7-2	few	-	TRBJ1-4	TGTGCCAGCAGCTTAGTCAGTGCAACTAATGAAAAACTGTTTTTT	CASSLVSATNEKLFF
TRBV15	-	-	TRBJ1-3	TGTGCCACCAGCAGGGAAGGAGGCGGAAACACCATATATTTT	CATSREGGGNTIYF
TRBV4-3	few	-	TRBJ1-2	TGCGCCAGCAGCCAAGAGTGGTCCGGGAATGGCTACACCTTC	CASSQEWSGNGYTF
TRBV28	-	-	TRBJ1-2	TGTGCCAGCAGTTTAGCGAGAAGTAGTGTTAACTATGGCTACACCTTC	CASSLARSSVNYGYTF
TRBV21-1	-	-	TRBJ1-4	TGTGCCAGCAGCAGACCTGGAGCTACCATAAATGAAAAACTGTTTTTT	CASSRPGATINEKLFF
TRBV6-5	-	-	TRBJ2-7	TGTGCCAGCAGTTACTCGACTGGGTACGAGCAGTACTTC	CASSYSTGYEQYF
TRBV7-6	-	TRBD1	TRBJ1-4	TGTGCCAGCAGCTTAGGACAGGGAGGCAGAGATGCAACTAATGAAAAACTGTTTTTT	CASSLGQGGRDATNEKLFF
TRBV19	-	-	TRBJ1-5	TGTGCCAGTAGCAAATTGACAGGAGACAATCAGCCCCAGCATTTT	CASSKLTGDNQPQHF
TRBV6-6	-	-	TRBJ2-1	TGTGCCAGCAGTCTCGAAAGCTCCTACAATGAGCAGTTCTTC	CASSLESSYNEQFF
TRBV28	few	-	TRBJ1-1	TGTGCCAGGATGGGCGGGGGGCCCATGAACACTGAAGCTTTCTTT	CARMGGGPMNTEAFF
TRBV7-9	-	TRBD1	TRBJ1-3	TGTGCCAGCAGCTTAGATCGTCCGGGACAGGGAAACACCATATATTTT	CASSLDRPGQGNTIYF
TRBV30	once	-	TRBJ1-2	TGTGCCTGGAGACAGGGCCGTGGCTACACCTTC	CAWRQGRGYTF
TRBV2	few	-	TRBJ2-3	TGTGCCAGCAGTGCGGGGCATACGCAGTATTTT	CASSAGHTQYF
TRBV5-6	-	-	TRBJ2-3	TGTGCCAGCACCTCGGCGCGGGACAAAACAGATACGCAGTATTTT	CASTSARDKTDTQYF
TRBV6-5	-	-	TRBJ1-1	TGTGCCAGCAGTTACTTAGCTGAAGCTTTCTTT	CASSYLAEAFF